A selection of T cell receptor beta chains follows, all from one sample in a study of OX40 agonist ivuxolimab in advanced cancers. Only in-frame clones appear in the TCRdb table, and some are missing; sequencing was by immunoSEQ multiplex PCR. This sample yields some 60,000 clones, of which almost 95% are seen a single time; roughly 19% belongs to the top ten. The sample in question was CD4+ or CD8+ T cells sorted from blood, obtained in a trial of the OX40 agonist ivuxolimab. All receptors derive from an adult with an advanced solid tumor such as melanoma, head and neck, liver or kidney cancer. Each CDR3 is given with its conserved first and last residue. A D gene is named only where the DNA matches it firmly. Clone size is shown for a subset of rows, as once, few, many or a class of expanded clone.

V	D	J	size	CDR3	DNA
TRBV5-1	NA	TRBJ1-1	NA	CASELVGGETEAFF	TGCGCCAGCGAGCTGGTTGGGGGCGAGACTGAAGCTTTCTTT
TRBV6-1	TRBD2	TRBJ2-1	NA	CASSEGTSYNEQFF	TGTGCCAGCAGCGAAGGGACTAGTTACAATGAGCAGTTCTTC
TRBV9	NA	TRBJ2-3	NA	CASSSQGGPSADTQYF	TGTGCCAGCAGCTCCCAGGGGGGCCCTAGCGCAGATACGCAGTATTTT
TRBV6-8	NA	TRBJ2-7	NA	CASSYQGSYEQYF	TGTGCCAGCAGTTATCAGGGTTCCTACGAGCAGTACTTC
TRBV11-3	NA	TRBJ2-3	NA	CASSLGGRISDTQYF	TGTGCCAGCAGCTTAGGGGGACGGATCTCAGATACGCAGTATTTT
TRBV7-8	TRBD2	TRBJ2-1	NA	CASSAGLANNEQFF	TGTGCCAGCAGTGCGGGACTAGCGAACAATGAGCAGTTCTTC
TRBV5-1	NA	TRBJ1-4	NA	CASTPTGTRSLSNEKLFF	TGCGCCAGTACCCCTACGGGGACCCGAAGCCTCTCCAACGAAAAACTGTTTTTT
TRBV7-9	TRBD1	TRBJ2-7	few	CASSSGQAGYEQYF	TGTGCCAGCAGCTCTGGACAGGCCGGGTACGAGCAGTACTTC
TRBV7-2	TRBD1	TRBJ1-1	NA	CASSYGQGRAEAFF	TGTGCCAGCAGCTATGGACAGGGCCGGGCTGAAGCTTTCTTT
TRBV6-1	TRBD1	TRBJ1-3	NA	CASSEGPPGQGHGNTIYF	TGTGCCAGCAGTGAAGGCCCCCCAGGACAGGGGCATGGAAACACCATATATTTT
TRBV11-2	TRBD1	TRBJ2-1	NA	CASRWDSYNEQFF	TGTGCCAGCAGGTGGGACAGCTACAATGAGCAGTTCTTC
TRBV5-4	TRBD1	TRBJ1-1	NA	CASRRDRGGGTEAFF	TGTGCCAGCAGGAGGGACAGGGGAGGTGGCACTGAAGCTTTCTTT
TRBV28	TRBD1	TRBJ1-2	NA	CASSPFMGQPLGGYTF	TGTGCCAGCAGTCCATTTATGGGACAGCCGTTGGGTGGCTACACCTTC
TRBV12-5	NA	TRBJ2-7	NA	CASGFGEEQYF	TGTGCTAGTGGTTTTGGGGAGGAGCAGTACTTC
TRBV20-1	NA	TRBJ2-7	NA	CSITRDYEQYF	TGCAGCATAACCAGGGACTACGAGCAGTACTTC
TRBV16	NA	TRBJ1-2	NA	CASSQSPRQAGNYGYTF	TGTGCCAGCAGCCAATCTCCTCGCCAGGCCGGGAACTATGGCTACACCTTC
TRBV27	TRBD2	TRBJ2-5	NA	CASSPGTSGRVPQYF	TGTGCCAGCAGTCCAGGGACTAGCGGGAGGGTCCCCCAGTACTTC
TRBV7-8	NA	TRBJ2-7	NA	CASSETYEQYF	TGTGCCAGCAGCGAAACCTACGAGCAGTACTTC
TRBV10-2	NA	TRBJ2-7	once	CASSDRVGIAYEQYF	TGCGCCAGCAGTGACCGAGTGGGCATTGCCTACGAGCAGTACTTC
TRBV11-2	NA	TRBJ2-2	NA	CASTSTQVLSGELFF	TGTGCCAGCACCTCTACACAGGTACTCTCCGGGGAGCTGTTTTTT
TRBV6-1	NA	TRBJ1-2	NA	CASSEGGSNYGYTF	TGTGCCAGCAGTGAGGGGGGTTCTAACTATGGCTACACCTTC
TRBV6-5	NA	TRBJ1-1	NA	CASTSEPKTEAFF	TGTGCCAGCACCTCAGAGCCTAAGACTGAAGCTTTCTTT
TRBV14	NA	TRBJ2-3	few	CASSQEDGTDTQYF	TGTGCCAGCAGCCAAGAAGACGGCACAGATACGCAGTATTTT
TRBV5-1	NA	TRBJ2-1	NA	CASSFPAGLGAWNEQFF	TGCGCCAGCAGCTTTCCTGCCGGACTGGGGGCGTGGAATGAGCAGTTCTTC
TRBV5-4	NA	TRBJ2-3	NA	CASSLIPDTQYF	TGTGCCAGCAGCTTAATCCCCGATACGCAGTATTTT
TRBV5-6	NA	TRBJ2-7	NA	CASAGDSAEQYF	TGTGCCAGCGCGGGGGACAGTGCCGAGCAGTACTTC
TRBV4-2	NA	TRBJ1-2	NA	CASSPVTTNYGYTF	TGTGCCAGCAGCCCAGTGACAACTAACTATGGCTACACCTTC
TRBV7-3	NA	TRBJ2-7	NA	CASSRFVGDYEQYF	TGTGCCAGCAGCAGGTTCGTAGGGGACTACGAGCAGTACTTC
TRBV6-5	NA	TRBJ2-7	NA	CASSPGALEYF	TGTGCCAGCAGCCCCGGTGCCCTGGAGTACTTC
TRBV13	TRBD2	TRBJ2-1	NA	CASSSSSGLYNEQFF	TGTGCCAGCAGCTCTTCTAGCGGGCTCTACAATGAGCAGTTCTTC
TRBV19	TRBD2	TRBJ2-1	once	CASSPGLAGFNEQFF	TGTGCCAGTAGCCCGGGACTAGCGGGATTCAATGAGCAGTTCTTC
TRBV2	TRBD2	TRBJ2-5	NA	CASSESSGIQETQYF	TGTGCCAGCAGTGAAAGTAGCGGGATTCAAGAGACCCAGTACTTC
TRBV7-9	TRBD2	TRBJ2-1	NA	CASSLEGLAGNEQFF	TGTGCCAGCAGCTTAGAAGGACTAGCGGGCAATGAGCAGTTCTTC
TRBV4-3	TRBD1	TRBJ1-4	NA	CASSRNDRDPFLSEKLFF	TGCGCCAGCAGCCGGAACGACAGGGATCCATTCTTGTCTGAAAAACTGTTTTTT
TRBV30	TRBD1	TRBJ2-7	NA	CAYQGGSQEAQYF	TGTGCCTACCAAGGGGGCTCTCAGGAAGCGCAGTACTTC
TRBV9	NA	TRBJ1-2	NA	CASSVGGQGLSGYTF	TGTGCCAGCAGCGTAGGCGGGCAGGGGCTTTCTGGCTACACCTTC
TRBV19	TRBD1	TRBJ2-3	NA	CASSRTGVTDTQYF	TGTGCCAGTAGTAGGACAGGGGTCACAGATACGCAGTATTTT